This T cell receptor beta chain comes out of a study of T cells in Graves' hyperthyroidism and ophthalmopathy. This clonotype was seen a handful of times. The CDR3 regions of TCR beta were amplified from RNA transcripts. The primer set for the first-round RT-PCR of the TCR CDR3 was HTBI. TCRdb independently ran MiXCR on the multiplex PCR reads; one entry per CDR3 protein. Of more than 500,000 distinct CDR3 sequences listed, over 35% were seen once; the top ten hold about 43%. The V gene's germline CDR1 is ENHRY and CDR2 SYGVKD. V dropped 10 bases and J dropped 4; count of bases not matched to a gene: 10. This CDR3 comprises 14 residues.

Input material: peripheral blood or thyroid tissue (not recorded which). This TCR was recovered from an adult woman with Graves' disease, either hyperthyroidism or ophthalmopathy (not recorded which). The chain is built from TRBV10-3 and TRBJ1-2; 9 bases match TRBD1. The DNA for the CDR3 is TGTGCCACTCAACCGGGACAGGGAAGCTATGGCTACACCTTC. This gives the protein CATQPGQGSYGYTF.